This TCR beta chain was found in a study of blood T cell repertoires in COVID-19. V was trimmed by 1 base and J by 2 bases, leaving 11 bases between them. The CDR3 contains 15 residues. Per the germline V gene, CDR1 is SGHVS and CDR2 is FNYEAQ. The data were produced by immunoSEQ multiplex PCR, yet TCRdb's version contains in-frame clones alone and is incomplete. The repertoire holds around 270,000 clones, with around 90% as singletons. This chain connects TRBV7-6 to TRBJ1-1; weak D call: TRBD1 (5 bases). Sequenced: peripheral blood. The clonotype originates from a man between 60 and 75 years old who had recovered from COVID-19. The CDR3 loop reads CASSLGGTFNTEAFF. The CDR3 bases are TGTGCCAGCAGCTTAGGGGGGACTTTTAACACTGAAGCTTTCTTT.